A single sample is the source of the 15 T cell receptor beta chains below, sequenced in a study of long-term antiretroviral therapy in people with HIV. The immunoSEQ assay was v3.0, run at survey level. The method was immunoSEQ multiplex PCR; TCRdb's version includes in-frame clones alone and lacks a portion of them. The sample holds around 26,000 clones, about 88% seen once. Sequencing was performed on unsorted PBMCs, taken just over 2.6 years after starting antiretroviral therapy. All receptors derive from a man aged 35 to 55 with HIV.

This rearrangement joins TRBV4-1 to TRBJ2-1, with D possibly TRBD1 on 5 matching bases. Trimming stripped 1 base from V and 14 bases from J, with 21 bases between. Looked up from germline, CDR1 is MGHRA and CDR2 is YSYEKL. The CDR3 has 15 amino acids. CDR3 residues: CASSQVVTVESLKFF. CDR3 bases: TGCGCCAGCAGCCAAGTTGTGACAGTGGAATCGTTGAAGTTCTTC.

This chain links TRBV6-5 with TRBJ2-7; the match to TRBD2 covers 10 bases. The CDR3 spans 14 residues. With 2 bases clipped from V and 4 bases from J, the junction kept 2 bases outside the gene matches. The germline CDR1 and CDR2 sequences are MNHEY and SVGAGI. The CDR3 DNA sequence: TGTGCCAGCAGTTACACTAGCGGGACTTACGAGCAGTACTTC. Its translation: CASSYTSGTYEQYF.

CDR3: CASSLTRVSDTQYF. The CDR3 DNA follows: TGTGCCAGCAGTTTAACCCGGGTATCAGATACGCAGTATTTT. The rearrangement links TRBV27 to TRBJ2-3; D uncertain. Germline V lookup: CDR1 MNHEY, CDR2 SMNVEV (reference sequence). Trimming removed 2 bases at V and 4 bases at J, with 10 bases between. The CDR3 totals 14 residues.

The chain joins TRBV27 to TRBJ2-7, with 7 nucleotides matching TRBD1. Looked up from germline, CDR1 is MNHEY and CDR2 is SMNVEV (reference sequence). This CDR3 has 14 residues. The ends lost 4 bases at V and 2 bases at J; junction bases unmatched: 5. The CDR3 spells CASSSQTGPYEQYF. The CDR3 DNA reads as TGTGCCAGCAGTTCCCAGACAGGGCCCTACGAGCAGTACTTC.

This chain links TRBV5-1 with TRBJ2-6, with D possibly matching TRBD2 (5 bases). This CDR3 is built from 17 residues. Deletions cut 0 bases from V and 2 bases from J, with 12 bases between. The V gene's germline CDR1 is SGHRS and CDR2 YFSETQ. CDR3: CASSLAPQRAGANVLTF. The CDR3 DNA reads as TGCGCCAGCAGCTTGGCCCCTCAGAGGGCTGGGGCCAACGTCCTGACTTTC.

The J gene is TRBJ1-2, the V gene TRBV5-4, with D maybe TRBD1 (6 bases). V was pared by 5 bases and J by 4 bases, with 18 bases between. The CDR3 sequence is 15 residues long. Germline CDR1 reads SGHNT; CDR2 reads YYREEE (reference sequence). CDR3 residues: CASRLVGGRGYGYTF. CDR3 nucleotide sequence: TGTGCCAGCAGACTGGTGGGGGGGCGCGGCTATGGCTACACCTTC. Supplemented by reference TRBV5-4 and TRBJ1-2, the full variable domain reads ETGVTQSPTHLIKTRGQQVTLRCSSQSGHNTVSWYQQALGQGPQFIFQYYREEENGRGNFPPRFSGLQFPNYSSELNVNALELDDSALYLCASRLVGGRGYGYTFGSGTRLTVV.

The chain is built from TRBV5-4 and TRBJ1-1; D remains unclear. This CDR3 contains 12 residues. V was clipped by 5 bases and J by 0 bases, with 5 bases between them. The germline CDR1 and CDR2 sequences are SGHNT and YYREEE (reference sequence). As DNA, the CDR3 is TGTGCCAGCAGGGGGATGAACACTGAAGCTTTCTTT. Translating it yields CASRGMNTEAFF. Looking up the rest from reference TRBV5-4 and TRBJ1-1 gives the full variable domain: ETGVTQSPTHLIKTRGQQVTLRCSSQSGHNTVSWYQQALGQGPQFIFQYYREEENGRGNFPPRFSGLQFPNYSSELNVNALELDDSALYLCASRGMNTEAFFGQGTRLTVV.

The genes are TRBV5-1 and TRBJ1-2, with a weak D call TRBD1 (6 bases). Trimming took 3 bases from V and 3 from J, leaving 15 bases between them. The CDR3 loop spans 15 amino acids. The V gene's germline CDR1 is SGHRS and CDR2 YFSETQ. The CDR3 spells CASSSVREGDYGYTF. The CDR3 DNA sequence: TGCGCCAGCAGCTCAGTCCGGGAGGGGGACTATGGCTACACCTTC. The full variable domain, completed using reference TRBV5-1 and TRBJ1-2, is KAGVTQTPRYLIKTRGQQVTLSCSPISGHRSVSWYQQTPGQGLQFLFEYFSETQRNKGNFPGRFSGRQFSNSRSEMNVSTLELGDSALYLCASSSVREGDYGYTFGSGTRLTVV.

This clone appeared once. The gene calls are TRBV6-1 and TRBJ2-7; D is perhaps TRBD2 (5 bases). CDR1 is MNHNS and CDR2 is SASEGT in the germline V gene. The CDR3 loop spans 15 amino acids. V gave up 1 base and J gave up 3 bases, with 13 bases separating them. This CDR3 is CASSEGYGGFYEQYF. The CDR3 DNA reads TGTGCCAGCAGTGAAGGGTACGGAGGATTCTACGAGCAGTACTTC.

CDR3 nucleotide sequence: TGTGCCAGCAGCGTCACCTCTCGGGACACTGAAGCTTTCTTT. Amino acids: CASSVTSRDTEAFF. The V call is TRBV7-3, the J call TRBJ1-1; D is unclear. The germline CDR1 and CDR2 sequences are SGHTA and FQGTGA. V lost 5 bases and J lost 3, with 13 bases in between. The CDR3 totals 14 residues.

This clone was seen a handful of times. CDR3: CASGTGLQPQHF. CDR3 sequence (DNA): TGTGCCAGCGGGACAGGCCTTCAGCCCCAGCATTTT. The V gene is TRBV27, the J gene TRBJ1-5; 8 bases align to TRBD1. This CDR3 contains 12 residues. In germline, CDR1 is MNHEY, CDR2 SMNVEV (reference sequence). The V segment lost 8 bases and the J segment 6 bases; nucleotides outside the gene matches: 3.

The J gene is TRBJ2-5, the V gene TRBV5-4; 8 bases fit TRBD2. Germline assignment: CDR1 SGHNT and CDR2 YYREEE (reference sequence). This CDR3 is built from 13 residues. V dropped 4 bases and J dropped 5; count of bases not matched to a gene: 4. The CDR3 DNA follows: TGTGCCAGCAGCCGGGGGGGCCGGGAGACCCAGTACTTC. This encodes CASSRGGRETQYF.

This chain joins TRBV27 and TRBJ1-1; 7 bases line up with TRBD1. V gave up 4 bases and J gave up 5 bases; unmatched junction bases: 4. This CDR3 contains 13 residues. The V gene's germline CDR1 is MNHEY and CDR2 SMNVEV (reference sequence). The DNA for the CDR3 is TGTGCCAGCAGTTCCTACAGGGGAACTGAAGCTTTCTTT. Its translation is CASSSYRGTEAFF.

This chain links TRBV30 with TRBJ1-2; no reliable D call. Germline V gene sequence: CDR1 GTSNPN, CDR2 SVGIG (reference sequence). This CDR3 contains 12 residues. V was trimmed by 1 base and J by 8 bases, leaving 11 bases between them. CDR3 coding DNA: TGTGCCTGGAGTGGGAGGCCCGGCGGCTACACCTTC. Protein product: CAWSGRPGGYTF. The whole variable domain, filled in from reference TRBV30 and TRBJ1-2, reads SQTIHQWPATLVQPVGSPLSLECTVEGTSNPNLYWYRQAAGRGLQLLFYSVGIGQISSEVPQNLSASRPQDRQFILSSKKLLLSDSGFYLCAWSGRPGGYTFGSGTRLTVV.

This chain connects TRBV5-5 to TRBJ1-3; 11 nucleotides align to TRBD1. The V gene end was trimmed by 4 bases and the J gene end by 1 base; junction bases not matched to a gene: 7. Germline V gene sequence: CDR1 SGHKS, CDR2 YYEKEE (reference sequence). The CDR3 has 17 amino acids. The DNA for the CDR3 is TGTGCCAGCAGCCCACCCGGGACAGGGGGTTCTGGAAACACCATATATTTT. This encodes CASSPPGTGGSGNTIYF.